This T cell receptor (beta chain) was sequenced in a study of cytomegalovirus exposure and HLA in healthy donors (dated by TCRdb to 2017 to 2019). Background on the whole study: In an earlier analysis of roughly 590 of the donors, roughly 300 Gb of sequence data and 117 million unique TCR beta sequences from approximately 180 million T cells were reported. Approximately 300 gigabases of sequencing data and 75 million to 85 million unique TCR sequences made up an early release that covered several hundred HLA-typed donors. The genetic ancestry cluster associated with self-reported Caucasian donors included roughly four fifths of the approximately 430 genotyped donors. The aim of the study was to test whether cataloging public T cell receptors could identify signatures of past pathogen exposure. The study used immunosequencing to profile the T cell repertoires of 666 subjects and linked those repertoires to cytomegalovirus serostatus. In addition to the first cohort of approximately 650 subjects, a separate validation cohort of under 150 different subjects was used. To predict cytomegalovirus infection status, the study combined high-throughput TCR immunosequencing, statistical association of individual TCRs with disease status, and machine learning. A later analysis re-examined previously published TCR beta repertoires from several hundred donors and added high-resolution HLA genotyping to investigate patterns of TCR occurrence. Rather than drawing on any new phenotypic data, the later analysis identified candidate immune exposures from TCR beta sequences and the way those sequences occurred across donors. An earlier analysis of approximately 630 of the donors applied high-throughput TCR beta sequencing to assess whether each TCR beta V gene segment acted as functional or pseudogenic. Donor age, sex, ethnicity and CMV serostatus were compiled together with the repertoire data. Genome-wide SNP genotypes for about 55% of the roughly 670 donors were used in a later genetic analysis, which treated that subset as a discovery cohort. Every repertoire in the discovery cohort had been generated on one and the same sequencing platform. Both class I and class II loci were covered by HLA typing, at four-digit resolution. Typing coverage varied by locus: roughly 629-640 donors for A, B, C, DRB1 and DQB1; more than 500 for DQA1; 606 for DPA1; more than 450 for DPB1. Five DR-DQ haplotypes were treated as single units for association and clustering because of strong linkage in the cohort. On average, roughly 240,000 unique TCR beta nucleotide sequences were sequenced per donor among about 400 genotyped donors of the cohort, with 15% to 20% of those sequences being non-productive. What the authors observed across the whole study: Most TCR sequences were seen in very few donors, while some public TCRs were found in many individuals. A cluster of highly shared sequence variants was judged likely to be a technical artifact of the sequencing pipeline. Because counts were too low, seventeen rarely observed V segments, including chromosome 9 orphons, were excluded from the earlier analysis of around 640 of the donors. The only immune exposure information available for the cohort was CMV serostatus. The cohort was sequenced for TCR beta chains only, and without alpha or paired-chain data the features that could be detected were limited. A later analysis found that HLA-associated TCR beta chains were more clonally expanded and had lower generation probabilities than equally common non-associated chains. The authors suggested that the approach could potentially be generalized to other disease states and immunological phenotypes. In an earlier analysis of some 540 of the donors, most TCR beta V segments appeared in productive rearrangements about 87% or about 30% of the time, broadly matching IMGT annotations. Roughly uniform sequencing depth across donors was assumed in presence/absence analyses, although this assumption may not hold. In a later genetic analysis, fewer N-insertions in productive TCRs were reported among donors in an Asian-associated ancestry cluster than the roughly 700-donor mean. The study listed 164 TCR beta chains as associated with cytomegalovirus. Strong co-occurrence of HLA alleles, especially DR and DQ, made assigning TCR associations to individual alleles difficult. Because HLA typing was missing for some donors at each locus, association tests included only the typed subset. Linkage disequilibrium might explain the correlated functional status among segregating V segments, but an unknown experimental factor could not be excluded. In a later analysis, TCR association rates were found to vary across HLA loci, with the most associated TCRs seen for DRB1 alleles and the fewest for HLA-C alleles. In vitro tests confirmed that a few of the cytomegalovirus-associated TCR beta chains recognize cytomegalovirus antigens. In a later analysis, several top co-occurrence clusters were reported to appear linked to parvovirus B19, influenza, CMV and Epstein-Barr virus. The classifier was reported to diagnose cytomegalovirus status with high specificity and sensitivity in both the original cohort and the validation cohort. An association between a missense DCLRE1C variant and V-gene and J-gene trimming of TCR beta chains was found in a later genetic analysis and replicated in an independent cohort. Most CMV-associated TCR beta chains appeared to be HLA-restricted in a later analysis, and the HLA associations seemed to be driven largely by CMV exposure. A later analysis associated 15,000 to 20,000 TCR beta sequences with specific HLA alleles at a false discovery rate of 0.05. A further reported finding was that TCR beta sequences accurately predicted the HLA-A and HLA-B alleles for most subjects in the first cohort.

Concerning this clone itself: Its antigen remains unidentified. It has no much larger one-base neighbor in the sample; base qualities were not kept.

Library preparation was by the immunoSEQ multiplex PCR assay. A mixture of 60 forward primers for TCR Vbeta segments and 13 reverse primers for TCR Jbeta segments was used in the multiplex PCR. Amplification of the CDR3 region of rearranged TCR beta genes was performed with a multiplex PCR assay on genomic DNA. The amplified TCR beta libraries were sequenced on the Illumina HiSeq System as 87-base-pair reads. The paper's data handling went like this. Across the 670 or so repertoires, a later analysis counted 60 million to 90 million unique TCR beta chains, 9.5 million to 12 million of which were shared by at least two donors. Raw reads were error-corrected and collapsed into unique sequences with a nearest-neighbor algorithm that merged closely related sequences to remove PCR and sequencing errors. To assign V, D and J gene segments, CDR3 sequences were aligned to IMGT reference sequences. For a sequence to be retained, a match of at least six nucleotides to both a V gene segment and a J gene segment was required. A rearrangement was called productive if the CDR3 had no stop codons and remained in frame with V and J, and every other rearrangement was called non-productive. CDR3 was defined according to IMGT convention as the region running from the second conserved V-encoded cysteine to the conserved J-encoded phenylalanine. The earlier analysis of 500 to 650 of the donors excluded any sequence lacking an unambiguous match to a single V gene segment. In an earlier analysis of 587 of the donors, V segments were called functional above 56.7% productive rearrangements and were called segregating when the between-donor standard deviation exceeded 5%. To diagnose cytomegalovirus status from the catalog of TCR beta chain sequences, a statistical classification framework was built. In a later analysis, TCR nucleotide sequences were compared against IMGT/GENE-DB human TR gene sequences so that V and J genes could be assigned. The TCRdist pipeline was used in a later analysis to assign CDR3 sequences and most-parsimonious VDJ recombination scenarios. A later analysis defined each TCR beta chain by its CDR3 amino acid sequence plus V-gene family, and excluded reads lacking a unique V-gene family. As a way to deal with suspected cross-contamination and a sequencing artifact, a later analysis dropped 500 to 700 nucleotide sequences that were highly shared and had low generation probability. A later analysis calculated a clonal expansion index for each public chain from normalized within-repertoire ranks of inferred template counts. Generation probabilities in a later analysis came from a VDJ recombination model fitted to out-of-frame rearrangements, and those results were checked against IGoR. In a later analysis, hypergeometric tests were used to score TCR-TCR, TCR-HLA and TCR-CMV co-occurrence, with a repertoire-size bias correction applied to TCR pairs. In a later analysis, false discovery rates were estimated by permuting HLA or CMV assignments 20 times. A later analysis grouped co-occurring TCRs with DBSCAN, adding TCRdist sequence similarity when clustering within HLA-allele-positive subsets. For co-occurrence clustering, repertoires with fewer than 30,000 or more than 120,000 public chains were excluded, along with roughly 5 repertoires with anomalous nucleotide sharing. Held by TCRdb, this immuneACCESS table contains in-frame sequences only and omits some clones. Under half of the omission traces to an unresolved V gene where checked; the cause of the rest is unknown. The V and J calls and clone size were taken over from that table, and D and trimming were inferred from the DNA. Here the sample has 150,000 to 200,000 clones; 84% occur a single time. Around 4.9% of the sample belongs to the ten largest clones.

In total, roughly 670 healthy bone marrow donors made up the cohort. All cohort members were sampled while nominally healthy, although unrecorded immune exposures were likely present. The donor tested CMV seronegative, placing the donor among the roughly 400 seronegative members of the cohort. A peripheral blood sample was provided by each donor, and peripheral blood mononuclear cells were used for TCR beta sequencing. The Qiagen DNeasy Blood Extraction Kit was used to extract genomic DNA from the blood cell samples. The receptor was isolated from a man younger than 35 in good health and CMV-seronegative. Sequenced material: PBMCs.

This receptor carries the CDR3 CASSLAGQGVSSVMTEAFF. Read as DNA, the sequence is TGCGCCAGCAGCCTGGCGGGACAGGGAGTAAGTTCAGTAATGACTGAAGCTTTCTTT. The V and J segments used are TRBV5-1 and TRBJ1-1, with 9 middle bases fitting TRBD1. Its CDR3 holds 19 amino acids, cysteine through phenylalanine. Only the CDR3 portion is preserved as DNA: 57 bases, with reading frame beginning at the first base. Looking up the germline V gene yields CDR1 SGHRS and CDR2 YFSETQ. V lost 4 bases and J lost 5 bases, and the count of bases not matched to a germline gene is 21.